Included here is one T cell receptor beta chain sequence, with context. Antigen unknown. The data are from a study of identical twins. Study conclusions and caveats: The analysis was cross-sectional rather than longitudinal within donors. Cord blood beta clonotypes that were abundant carried fewer insertions, and memory repertoires showed no such trend. Excess low generation probability was seen in twin-shared out-of-frame alpha sequences.

The CDR3 sequence is 15 residues long. Per germline, CDR1 DFQATT and CDR2 SNEGSKA (reference sequence). TCRdb fed the 5' RACE reads into MiXCR, producing one record per CDR3 protein. The table shows around 1.7 million distinct CDR3 sequences, with around 29% occurring only once. The sequenced material came from cord blood. The J gene is TRBJ2-5, the V gene TRBV20-1; TRBD2 agrees at 14 bases. Gene TRBJ2-7 matches the end of the DNA better, so the J call may be wrong. The source of this sequence is a newborn girl in good health. The DNA for the CDR3 is TGCAGTGCCACCGGGACTAGCGGGAGAGGCTACGAGCAGTACTTC. Translated, it gives CSATGTSGRGYEQYF.